Reported below is one TCR beta chain. The sample has other DNA sequences that encode this CDR3 too. This sample is drawn from a study of blood T cell repertoires in COVID-19. Overall study: Acute-phase and convalescent COVID-19 samples originated in the United States, Italy and Spain. The analysed material was cDNA or gDNA that came from T cells, B-cell-depleted T cells, or PBMCs.

In the original workflow: Amplifying reference gene primers gave estimates of nucleated cell counts. Profiling relied on immunoSEQ multiplex PCR, and the TCRdb table lists in-frame clones only, not all of them. D and trimming were read from the DNA, whereas the V and J calls and clone size are those reported in that table. The table has about 240,000 clones, roughly four fifths seen once. Germline V gene lookup returns CDR1 KGHSH and CDR2 LQKENI. The V end lost 3 bases, the J end lost 6 bases, and 7 bases lay between the germline ends. The CDR3 covers 12 residues. The source material was peripheral blood. The TCR was taken from an elderly woman with COVID-19, enrolled during active disease. The chain carries TRBV18 and TRBJ2-3; TRBD2 might be the D (5 bases). The CDR3, as DNA: TGTGCCAGCTCACCTCGCGGGGATACGCAGTATTTT. It encodes CASSPRGDTQYF.